A selection of T cell receptor beta chains follows, all from one sample in a study of shared clonotypes between healthy human individuals. Generated by immunoSEQ multiplex PCR, the TCRdb table keeps only in-frame clones and is missing some. The sample lists about 1 million clones; about 70% were seen once. Material for sequencing was memory CD4+ T cells sorted from blood. These receptors were obtained from a man between 18 and 35 years old in good health. The CDR3 runs from the conserved cysteine through the conserved F or W. Fields, in order: J gene, D gene, clone size, V gene, CDR3 DNA, CDR3 protein. D genes are given only for firm matches. The size of a clone is reported for some rows only, either as once, few or many, or as a class for expanded clones.

j_gene: TRBJ1-6
d_gene: TRBD1
abundance: -
v_gene: TRBV2
CDR3nt: TGTGCCAGCAGCGAAGACAGGGGAAGCAATTCACCCCTCCACTTT
CDR3aa: CASSEDRGSNSPLHF

j_gene: TRBJ2-2
d_gene: TRBD1
abundance: once
v_gene: TRBV2
CDR3nt: TGTGCCAGCAGCGGACAGGGGAAGCGAACCGGGGAGCTGTTTTTT
CDR3aa: CASSGQGKRTGELFF

j_gene: TRBJ1-1
d_gene: -
abundance: -
v_gene: TRBV19
CDR3nt: TGTGCCAGTAGTATACCAGAACAGGGTTTCGCTGAAGCTTTCTTT
CDR3aa: CASSIPEQGFAEAFF

j_gene: TRBJ1-2
d_gene: TRBD1
abundance: once
v_gene: TRBV4-3
CDR3nt: TGCGCCAGCAGCCAAGACCCCGCGGGACAGGAAAGATACTTCTTC
CDR3aa: CASSQDPAGQERYFF

j_gene: TRBJ1-5
d_gene: -
abundance: -
v_gene: TRBV11-2
CDR3nt: TGTGCCAGCAGCTTAGAAGGGGACCCAGGACAGCCCCAGCATTTT
CDR3aa: CASSLEGDPGQPQHF

j_gene: TRBJ1-6
d_gene: -
abundance: once
v_gene: TRBV6-6
CDR3nt: TGTGCCAGCAGCCCCGTCGGTCAGGGTAATTCACCCCTCCACTTT
CDR3aa: CASSPVGQGNSPLHF

j_gene: TRBJ1-2
d_gene: TRBD1
abundance: -
v_gene: TRBV18
CDR3nt: TGTGCCAGCTCACCGACAGGGGAGACTAACTATGGCTACACCTTC
CDR3aa: CASSPTGETNYGYTF

j_gene: TRBJ2-3
d_gene: -
abundance: -
v_gene: TRBV5-1
CDR3nt: TGCGCCAGCAGCTTGGGAAACGGCGATACGCAGTATTTT
CDR3aa: CASSLGNGDTQYF

j_gene: TRBJ1-1
d_gene: -
abundance: -
v_gene: TRBV7-9
CDR3nt: TGTGCCAGCCGCCGTTGGGGGGAAAAGTGGAACACTGAAGCTTTCTTT
CDR3aa: CASRRWGEKWNTEAFF

j_gene: TRBJ1-2
d_gene: TRBD1
abundance: -
v_gene: TRBV19
CDR3nt: TGTGCCAGTTCGGGACAGGGGAACTATGGCTACACCTTC
CDR3aa: CASSGQGNYGYTF

j_gene: TRBJ1-1
d_gene: TRBD1
abundance: -
v_gene: TRBV16
CDR3nt: TGTGCCAGCAGCAACCCCCTCCGGGACAGTGAAGCTTTCTTT
CDR3aa: CASSNPLRDSEAFF

j_gene: TRBJ1-2
d_gene: TRBD1
abundance: -
v_gene: TRBV2
CDR3nt: TGTGCCAGCAGTGGCAGGACAGGGCGCGGCGGCTACACCTTC
CDR3aa: CASSGRTGRGGYTF

j_gene: TRBJ2-7
d_gene: TRBD2
abundance: -
v_gene: TRBV6-1
CDR3nt: TGTGCCAGCAGCGGGCTAGCGGGAGCCCGAGGCGAGCAGTACTTC
CDR3aa: CASSGLAGARGEQYF

j_gene: TRBJ1-1
d_gene: -
abundance: -
v_gene: TRBV7-6
CDR3nt: TGTGCCAGCAGCTCGTTAGGGGCAGGAAACACTGAAGCTTTCTTT
CDR3aa: CASSSLGAGNTEAFF

j_gene: TRBJ1-5
d_gene: -
abundance: once
v_gene: TRBV29-1
CDR3nt: TGCAGCGTTGGGGGGCAGATCAATCAGCCCCAGCATTTT
CDR3aa: CSVGGQINQPQHF

j_gene: TRBJ1-2
d_gene: TRBD1
abundance: -
v_gene: TRBV11-3
CDR3nt: TGTGCCAGCAGCTCGCATCCGAAACAGGGGCTAAACTATGGCTACACCTTC
CDR3aa: CASSSHPKQGLNYGYTF

j_gene: TRBJ2-7
d_gene: TRBD2
abundance: -
v_gene: TRBV10-3
CDR3nt: TGTGCCACACGACGTAAGGGAGGGGATGCCGAGCAGTACTTC
CDR3aa: CATRRKGGDAEQYF

j_gene: TRBJ1-2
d_gene: TRBD1
abundance: -
v_gene: TRBV28
CDR3nt: TGTGCCAGCAGTCCCCAGGGACAGAACTCTGGCTACACCTTC
CDR3aa: CASSPQGQNSGYTF

j_gene: TRBJ1-1
d_gene: -
abundance: -
v_gene: TRBV11-3
CDR3nt: TGTGCCAGCAGCTTAGAAGGGGGGAGTACTGAAGCTTTCTTT
CDR3aa: CASSLEGGSTEAFF

j_gene: TRBJ2-1
d_gene: -
abundance: -
v_gene: TRBV11-2
CDR3nt: TGTGCCAGCAGCTTAAGTAGGGTACAGGAGCAGTTCTTC
CDR3aa: CASSLSRVQEQFF

j_gene: TRBJ1-5
d_gene: -
abundance: many
v_gene: TRBV28
CDR3nt: TGTGCCAGCAGTTTAGGTAGGGGGATAGGGCCCCAGCATTTT
CDR3aa: CASSLGRGIGPQHF

j_gene: TRBJ2-7
d_gene: TRBD2
abundance: -
v_gene: TRBV7-9
CDR3nt: TGTGCCAGCAGCTCCTCCGGGGTAGCGGGAGTCGAGCAGTACTTC
CDR3aa: CASSSSGVAGVEQYF

j_gene: TRBJ2-5
d_gene: -
abundance: few
v_gene: TRBV5-8
CDR3nt: TGTGCCAGCAGCTTTCTAGACTTCAGGCCCATACTAGGGGAGACCCAGTACTTC
CDR3aa: CASSFLDFRPILGETQYF

j_gene: TRBJ2-5
d_gene: -
abundance: many
v_gene: TRBV29-1
CDR3nt: TGCAGCGTTGCCGGGGGCCAAGAGACCCAGTACTTC
CDR3aa: CSVAGGQETQYF

j_gene: TRBJ1-5
d_gene: -
abundance: -
v_gene: TRBV27
CDR3nt: TGTGCCAGCAGTTTAGACAGGTTTCAGCCCCAGCATTTT
CDR3aa: CASSLDRFQPQHF

j_gene: TRBJ2-7
d_gene: -
abundance: many
v_gene: TRBV4-1
CDR3nt: TGCGCCAGCAGCCATGTGGACATGTTCGTTTACTACGAGCAGTACTTC
CDR3aa: CASSHVDMFVYYEQYF

j_gene: TRBJ2-7
d_gene: -
abundance: -
v_gene: TRBV5-4
CDR3nt: TGTGCCAGCAGCCCGATGCCACAGGACGAGCAGTACTTC
CDR3aa: CASSPMPQDEQYF

j_gene: TRBJ2-7
d_gene: TRBD1
abundance: -
v_gene: TRBV27
CDR3nt: TGTGCCAGCAACCCGGACAGGGGCCCCCACGAGCAGTACTTC
CDR3aa: CASNPDRGPHEQYF

j_gene: TRBJ2-1
d_gene: -
abundance: -
v_gene: TRBV9
CDR3nt: TGTGCCAGCAGCCCCCTAACGGTCTCCTACAATGAGCAGTTCTTC
CDR3aa: CASSPLTVSYNEQFF

j_gene: TRBJ1-2
d_gene: -
abundance: -
v_gene: TRBV27
CDR3nt: TGTGCCAGCCGGAGAGCCGATACTAACTATGGCTACACCTTC
CDR3aa: CASRRADTNYGYTF

j_gene: TRBJ2-7
d_gene: -
abundance: -
v_gene: TRBV29-1
CDR3nt: TGCAGCGTTGAAGTGGGGGGGACAGCGACGGGAGAGCAGTACTTC
CDR3aa: CSVEVGGTATGEQYF

j_gene: TRBJ2-7
d_gene: TRBD1
abundance: -
v_gene: TRBV6-5
CDR3nt: TGTGCCAGCAGCCGTGACAGGGTTCCTTCCTACGAGCAGTACTTC
CDR3aa: CASSRDRVPSYEQYF

j_gene: TRBJ1-6
d_gene: -
abundance: few
v_gene: TRBV6-5
CDR3nt: TGTGCCAGCAGTTACTCATCGGCCTCCTATAATTCACCCCTCCACTTT
CDR3aa: CASSYSSASYNSPLHF

j_gene: TRBJ2-3
d_gene: TRBD2
abundance: -
v_gene: TRBV7-3
CDR3nt: TGTGCCAGCAGCATCCAATTAGCGGGGGTAAACCGGAGGGATACGCAGTATTTT
CDR3aa: CASSIQLAGVNRRDTQYF

j_gene: TRBJ2-7
d_gene: TRBD2
abundance: -
v_gene: TRBV7-9
CDR3nt: TGTGCCAGCAGCTTATTAGCGGGTAGCTACGAGCAGTACTTC
CDR3aa: CASSLLAGSYEQYF

j_gene: TRBJ2-3
d_gene: TRBD2
abundance: -
v_gene: TRBV5-6
CDR3nt: TGTGCCAGCAGCCGACTAGCGGGCACAGATACGCAGTATTTT
CDR3aa: CASSRLAGTDTQYF

j_gene: TRBJ1-2
d_gene: -
abundance: -
v_gene: TRBV6-4
CDR3nt: TGTGCCAGCAGTGAGCCAGGAGCCCAAGCGCATGGCTACACCTTC
CDR3aa: CASSEPGAQAHGYTF

j_gene: TRBJ1-1
d_gene: -
abundance: -
v_gene: TRBV18
CDR3nt: TGTGCCAGCTCACCACTGACGGCCATGAACACTGAAGCTTTCTTT
CDR3aa: CASSPLTAMNTEAFF

j_gene: TRBJ2-5
d_gene: -
abundance: few
v_gene: TRBV5-1
CDR3nt: TGCGCCAGCAGCCTTGGTCCCCAAGAGACCCAGTACTTC
CDR3aa: CASSLGPQETQYF

j_gene: TRBJ2-3
d_gene: -
abundance: -
v_gene: TRBV2
CDR3nt: TGTGCCAGCAGTGATCCAGATACGCAGTATTTT
CDR3aa: CASSDPDTQYF

j_gene: TRBJ2-3
d_gene: TRBD2
abundance: -
v_gene: TRBV4-1
CDR3nt: TGCGCCAGCAGTCATTGGGGACTAGCGGGAGGTGCAGATACGCAGTATTTT
CDR3aa: CASSHWGLAGGADTQYF

j_gene: TRBJ2-7
d_gene: -
abundance: -
v_gene: TRBV5-1
CDR3nt: TGCGCCAGCAGCCAGGGGGGGATCTCCTACGAGCAGTACTTC
CDR3aa: CASSQGGISYEQYF

j_gene: TRBJ2-1
d_gene: -
abundance: -
v_gene: TRBV9
CDR3nt: TGTGCCAGCAGCCTCACCCGGGGGCAGGGAACCTACAATGAGCAGTTCTTC
CDR3aa: CASSLTRGQGTYNEQFF

j_gene: TRBJ1-1
d_gene: -
abundance: few
v_gene: TRBV19
CDR3nt: TGTGCCAGTAGCGGGTCGTACACTGAAGCTTTCTTT
CDR3aa: CASSGSYTEAFF

j_gene: TRBJ1-4
d_gene: TRBD1
abundance: -
v_gene: TRBV5-4
CDR3nt: TGTGCCAGCAGCTTGGGCGGGACAGGGAATGAAAAACTGTTTTTT
CDR3aa: CASSLGGTGNEKLFF

j_gene: TRBJ1-5
d_gene: -
abundance: -
v_gene: TRBV18
CDR3nt: TGTGCCAGCTCAGCAACAGAGGGCAATCAGCCCCAGCATTTT
CDR3aa: CASSATEGNQPQHF

j_gene: TRBJ1-1
d_gene: -
abundance: few
v_gene: TRBV2
CDR3nt: TGTGCCAGCAGTCAGCTAGGCACTGAAGCTTTCTTT
CDR3aa: CASSQLGTEAFF

j_gene: TRBJ2-1
d_gene: TRBD1
abundance: -
v_gene: TRBV5-1
CDR3nt: TGCGCCAGCAGCTCCGGACAGGGCTCCTACAATGAGCAGTTCTTC
CDR3aa: CASSSGQGSYNEQFF

j_gene: TRBJ1-5
d_gene: -
abundance: few
v_gene: TRBV7-2
CDR3nt: TGTGCCAGCAGCTCCAGACAGAATTATCAGCCCCAGCATTTT
CDR3aa: CASSSRQNYQPQHF

j_gene: TRBJ1-2
d_gene: TRBD1
abundance: few
v_gene: TRBV4-3
CDR3nt: TGCGCCAGCAGCCAAGATGGGACAGGGTTATATGGCTACACCTTC
CDR3aa: CASSQDGTGLYGYTF

j_gene: TRBJ2-7
d_gene: TRBD2
abundance: -
v_gene: TRBV10-3
CDR3nt: TGTGCCATCAGTGAGTCGGTAGCGGGGAGCTCCTACGAGCAGTACTTC
CDR3aa: CAISESVAGSSYEQYF

j_gene: TRBJ2-1
d_gene: -
abundance: -
v_gene: TRBV2
CDR3nt: TGTGCCAGCAGTGACCCCGGGACCAAAAGGTACAATGAGCAGTTCTTC
CDR3aa: CASSDPGTKRYNEQFF

j_gene: TRBJ1-4
d_gene: -
abundance: -
v_gene: TRBV10-3
CDR3nt: TGTGCCATCAGTGACCCGGGCACCTCAAATGAAAAACTGTTTTTT
CDR3aa: CAISDPGTSNEKLFF

j_gene: TRBJ1-2
d_gene: TRBD1
abundance: -
v_gene: TRBV18
CDR3nt: TGTGCCAGCTCACCAAACCGGGACAGCCACTACACCTTC
CDR3aa: CASSPNRDSHYTF

j_gene: TRBJ2-2
d_gene: -
abundance: -
v_gene: TRBV6-1
CDR3nt: TGTGCCAGCAGTGAAGCGCGAGGGCGGGCCGGGGAGCTGTTTTTT
CDR3aa: CASSEARGRAGELFF

j_gene: TRBJ1-2
d_gene: -
abundance: -
v_gene: TRBV10-3
CDR3nt: TGTGCCATCAGTGACATGTTCGGCTACACCTTC
CDR3aa: CAISDMFGYTF

j_gene: TRBJ2-1
d_gene: TRBD2
abundance: -
v_gene: TRBV2
CDR3nt: TGTGCCAGCAGTGAGGAACTAGCGGGTTACAATGAGCAGTTCTTC
CDR3aa: CASSEELAGYNEQFF

j_gene: TRBJ2-3
d_gene: -
abundance: -
v_gene: TRBV28
CDR3nt: TGTGCCGGGGGTAATGCAGATACGCAGTATTTT
CDR3aa: CAGGNADTQYF

j_gene: TRBJ1-4
d_gene: TRBD1
abundance: -
v_gene: TRBV6-6
CDR3nt: TGTGCCAGCAGTCGACTGACAGGGGATGAAAAACTGTTTTTT
CDR3aa: CASSRLTGDEKLFF

j_gene: TRBJ1-3
d_gene: -
abundance: -
v_gene: TRBV11-2
CDR3nt: TGTGCCAGCAGCTCGACCCAGAGCTCTGGAAACACCATATATTTT
CDR3aa: CASSSTQSSGNTIYF